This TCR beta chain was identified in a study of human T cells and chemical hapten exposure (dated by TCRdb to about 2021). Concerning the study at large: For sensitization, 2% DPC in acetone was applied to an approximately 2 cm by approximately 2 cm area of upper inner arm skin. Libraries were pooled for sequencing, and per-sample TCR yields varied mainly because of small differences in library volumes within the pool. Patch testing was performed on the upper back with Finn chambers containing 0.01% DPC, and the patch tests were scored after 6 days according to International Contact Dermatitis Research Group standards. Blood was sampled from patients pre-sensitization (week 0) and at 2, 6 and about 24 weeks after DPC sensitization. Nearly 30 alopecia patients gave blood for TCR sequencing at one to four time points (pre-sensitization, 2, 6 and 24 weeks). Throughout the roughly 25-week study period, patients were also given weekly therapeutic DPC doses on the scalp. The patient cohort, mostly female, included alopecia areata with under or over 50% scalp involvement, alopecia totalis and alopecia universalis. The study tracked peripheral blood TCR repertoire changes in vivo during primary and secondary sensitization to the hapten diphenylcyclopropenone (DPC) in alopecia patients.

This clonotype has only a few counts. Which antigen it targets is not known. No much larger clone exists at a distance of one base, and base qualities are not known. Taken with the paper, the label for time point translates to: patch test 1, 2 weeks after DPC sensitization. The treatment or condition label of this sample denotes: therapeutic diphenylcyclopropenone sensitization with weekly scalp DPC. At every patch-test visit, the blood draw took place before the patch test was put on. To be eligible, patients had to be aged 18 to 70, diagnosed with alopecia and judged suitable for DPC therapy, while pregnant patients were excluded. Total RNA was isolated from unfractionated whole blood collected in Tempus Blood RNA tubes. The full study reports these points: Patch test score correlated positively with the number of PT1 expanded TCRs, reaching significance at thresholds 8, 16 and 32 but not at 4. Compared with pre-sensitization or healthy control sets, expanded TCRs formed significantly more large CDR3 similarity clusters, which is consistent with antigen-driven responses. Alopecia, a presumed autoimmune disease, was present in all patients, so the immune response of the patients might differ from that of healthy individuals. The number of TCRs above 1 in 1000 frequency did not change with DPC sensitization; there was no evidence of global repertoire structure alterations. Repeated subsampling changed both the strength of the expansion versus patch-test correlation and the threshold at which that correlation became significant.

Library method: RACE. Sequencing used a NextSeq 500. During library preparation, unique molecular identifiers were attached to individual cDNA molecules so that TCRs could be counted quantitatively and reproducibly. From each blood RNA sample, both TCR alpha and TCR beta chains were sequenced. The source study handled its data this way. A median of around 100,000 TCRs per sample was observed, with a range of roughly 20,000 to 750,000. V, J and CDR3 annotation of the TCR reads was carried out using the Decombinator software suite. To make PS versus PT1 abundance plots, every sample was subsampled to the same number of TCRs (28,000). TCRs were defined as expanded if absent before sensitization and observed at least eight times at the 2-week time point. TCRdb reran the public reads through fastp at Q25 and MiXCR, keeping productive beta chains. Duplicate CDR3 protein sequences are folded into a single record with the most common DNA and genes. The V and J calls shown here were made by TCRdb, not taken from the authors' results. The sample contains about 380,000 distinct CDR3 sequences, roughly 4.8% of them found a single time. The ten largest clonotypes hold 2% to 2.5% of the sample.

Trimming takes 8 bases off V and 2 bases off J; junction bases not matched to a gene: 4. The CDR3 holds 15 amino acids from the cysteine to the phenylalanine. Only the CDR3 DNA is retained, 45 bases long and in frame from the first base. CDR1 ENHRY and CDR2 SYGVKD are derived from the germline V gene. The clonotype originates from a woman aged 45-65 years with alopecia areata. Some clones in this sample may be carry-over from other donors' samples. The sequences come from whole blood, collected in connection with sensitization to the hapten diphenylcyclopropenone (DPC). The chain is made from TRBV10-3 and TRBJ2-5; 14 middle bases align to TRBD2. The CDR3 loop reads CAIGGLAGGQETQYF. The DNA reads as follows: TGTGCCATCGGAGGACTAGCGGGAGGACAAGAGACCCAGTACTTC.